Listed below are T cell receptor beta chains from one sample, sequenced in a study of control samples from healthy donors and cancer patients. Profiling relied on immunoSEQ multiplex PCR, and the TCRdb table lists in-frame clones only, not all of them. The table shows some 130,000 clones, with approximately 88% occurring only once. Specimen: blood. The receptors stem from a man aged 35 to 55 in good health. CDR3s include the opening cysteine and the closing phenylalanine or tryptophan. The order of the fields is clone size, V gene, CDR3 length, J gene, D gene, CDR3 protein, CDR3 DNA. The D gene is left open where the match is weak. Rows may omit the clone size; those that give it use once, few, many or a size class.

clone size: -; V gene: TRBV27; CDR3 length: 15; J gene: TRBJ1-3; D gene: TRBD1; CDR3 protein: CASSRDRGSGNTIYF; CDR3 DNA: TGTGCCAGCAGCCGCGACAGGGGATCTGGAAACACCATATATTTT
clone size: -; V gene: TRBV6-5; CDR3 length: 13; J gene: TRBJ1-1; D gene: -; CDR3 protein: CASLEGFRTEAFF; CDR3 DNA: TGTGCCTCCCTTGAGGGTTTTCGCACTGAAGCTTTCTTT
clone size: -; V gene: TRBV6-6; CDR3 length: 14; J gene: TRBJ1-3; D gene: -; CDR3 protein: CASSYSQSGNTIYF; CDR3 DNA: TGTGCCAGCTCCTATTCCCAGTCTGGAAACACCATATATTTT
clone size: few; V gene: TRBV19; CDR3 length: 15; J gene: TRBJ1-1; D gene: TRBD1; CDR3 protein: CASNDPGQGKTEAFF; CDR3 DNA: TGTGCCAGTAACGATCCGGGACAGGGGAAGACTGAAGCTTTCTTT
clone size: -; V gene: TRBV6-1; CDR3 length: 19; J gene: TRBJ1-2; D gene: -; CDR3 protein: CASSEGPTGRGGKNYGYTF; CDR3 DNA: TGTGCCAGCAGTGAAGGCCCGACCGGTCGTGGGGGAAAAAACTATGGCTACACCTTC
clone size: -; V gene: TRBV5-6; CDR3 length: 12; J gene: TRBJ1-2; D gene: TRBD1; CDR3 protein: CASSLWTGGRAF; CDR3 DNA: TGTGCCAGCAGCTTGTGGACAGGGGGCCGGGCCTTC
clone size: -; V gene: TRBV15; CDR3 length: 16; J gene: TRBJ2-7; D gene: -; CDR3 protein: CATSRGGVEGSHEQYF; CDR3 DNA: TGTGCCACCAGCAGAGGCGGTGTGGAGGGCTCCCACGAGCAGTACTTC
clone size: -; V gene: TRBV7-2; CDR3 length: 13; J gene: TRBJ2-1; D gene: TRBD2; CDR3 protein: CASSLAGVPKSFF; CDR3 DNA: TGTGCCAGCAGCTTGGCGGGGGTTCCGAAGTCGTTCTTC
clone size: -; V gene: TRBV24-1; CDR3 length: 11; J gene: TRBJ2-2; D gene: -; CDR3 protein: CATSVGGELFF; CDR3 DNA: TGTGCCACCAGTGTGGGCGGGGAGCTGTTTTTT
clone size: once; V gene: TRBV28; CDR3 length: 13; J gene: TRBJ1-5; D gene: -; CDR3 protein: CASSGDSNQPQHF; CDR3 DNA: TGTGCCAGCAGCGGAGATAGCAATCAGCCCCAGCATTTT
clone size: -; V gene: TRBV5-1; CDR3 length: 13; J gene: TRBJ2-5; D gene: -; CDR3 protein: CASRSDPGETQYF; CDR3 DNA: TGCGCCAGCAGGAGCGACCCGGGGGAGACCCAGTACTTC
clone size: -; V gene: TRBV4-2; CDR3 length: 16; J gene: TRBJ2-5; D gene: -; CDR3 protein: CASSQEAFLKGETQYF; CDR3 DNA: TGTGCCAGCAGCCAAGAAGCATTCCTCAAGGGGGAGACCCAGTACTTC
clone size: -; V gene: TRBV21-1; CDR3 length: 13; J gene: TRBJ1-2; D gene: -; CDR3 protein: CASRGDRGHGYTF; CDR3 DNA: TGTGCCAGCAGAGGAGACAGGGGGCACGGCTACACCTTC
clone size: few; V gene: TRBV7-9; CDR3 length: 15; J gene: TRBJ1-6; D gene: -; CDR3 protein: CASSLAWGYGSPLHF; CDR3 DNA: TGTGCCAGCAGCTTAGCGTGGGGGTATGGTTCACCCCTCCACTTT
clone size: -; V gene: TRBV5-6; CDR3 length: 13; J gene: TRBJ2-7; D gene: TRBD1; CDR3 protein: CASSSGQGYEQYF; CDR3 DNA: TGTGCCAGCAGCTCCGGACAGGGCTACGAGCAGTACTTC
clone size: -; V gene: TRBV13; CDR3 length: 16; J gene: TRBJ1-3; D gene: -; CDR3 protein: CASSLGGSAAGNTIYF; CDR3 DNA: TGTGCCAGCAGCTTAGGGGGATCGGCAGCGGGAAACACCATATATTTT
clone size: once; V gene: TRBV7-9; CDR3 length: 14; J gene: TRBJ2-7; D gene: TRBD2; CDR3 protein: CASSLLASGGIQYF; CDR3 DNA: TGTGCCAGCAGCTTACTAGCTAGCGGGGGTATCCAGTACTTC
clone size: -; V gene: TRBV27; CDR3 length: 15; J gene: TRBJ1-5; D gene: -; CDR3 protein: CASSPTAWGNQPQHF; CDR3 DNA: TGTGCCAGCAGCCCGACAGCCTGGGGCAATCAGCCCCAGCATTTT
clone size: -; V gene: TRBV4-1; CDR3 length: 16; J gene: TRBJ1-5; D gene: TRBD1; CDR3 protein: CASSQTPTGAGQPQHF; CDR3 DNA: TGCGCCAGCAGCCAAACCCCGACAGGGGCTGGTCAGCCCCAGCATTTT
clone size: -; V gene: TRBV6-6; CDR3 length: 13; J gene: TRBJ2-3; D gene: TRBD2; CDR3 protein: CASSRGVTDTQYF; CDR3 DNA: TGTGCCAGCAGTCGGGGGGTCACAGATACGCAGTATTTT